One sample yielded the 14 T cell receptor beta chains listed below, sequenced in a study of T cell responses to AZD1222 COVID-19 vaccine. The protocol was immunoSEQ multiplex PCR, while the TCRdb copy is restricted to in-frame clones and leaves out a portion. The sample includes roughly 140,000 clones, about 89% seen only once; the top ten take roughly a tenth. The material sequenced was peripheral blood, taken 28 days after the second AZD1222 dose. These TCRs come from an adult who received the AZD1222 COVID-19 vaccine.

This rearrangement joins TRBV7-2 to TRBJ2-1; tentatively, D is TRBD2 (6 bases). The germline V gene has CDR1 SGHTA and CDR2 FQGNSA. The CDR3 consists of 14 residues. V lost 2 bases to trimming and J lost 6 bases, with 11 bases between them. The CDR3 reads CASSLLGLGNEQFF. The CDR3 nucleotides read TGTGCCAGCAGCTTACTGGGACTGGGCAATGAGCAGTTCTTC.

This clone came up once. The rearrangement uses TRBV7-9 and TRBJ1-3, with a possible D match to TRBD1 (5 bases). Deletions cut 6 bases from V and 0 bases from J, with 15 bases between. The CDR3 spans 16 residues. CDR1 SEHNR and CDR2 FQNEAQ come from the germline V gene (reference sequence). The CDR3 sequence: CASSPGLLSSGNTIYF. CDR3 nucleotides: TGTGCCAGCAGTCCGGGACTCCTAAGCTCTGGAAACACCATATATTTT.

The chain is built from TRBV2 and TRBJ2-7; D is unresolved. CDR1 SNHLY and CDR2 FYNNEI come from the germline V gene. With 6 bases removed from V and 2 bases from J, the gap between germline ends came to 14 bases. The CDR3 runs to 14 residues. Here the CDR3 reads CASSSSTHTYEQYF. The CDR3 DNA reads as TGTGCCAGCAGCTCCTCCACACATACCTACGAGCAGTACTTC.

The chain links TRBV3-1 (or the pseudogene TRBV3-2) to TRBJ1-1; D is ambiguous. From germline, CDR1 is LGHDT and CDR2 YNNKEL (reference sequence). The CDR3 runs 13 residues. Trimming cost V 7 bases and J 6 bases, with 15 bases left between them. The CDR3 is CASTSLGSSEAFF. As DNA, the CDR3 is TGTGCCAGCACCTCCTTGGGGTCATCTGAAGCTTTCTTT.

On this clone itself: A read error may produce the germline difference seen at one junction end. The chain employs TRBV7-7 and TRBJ2-2; D might be TRBD1 or TRBD2, each matching 5 bases. This CDR3 is 15 amino acids long. Germline V gene data show CDR1 as SSHAT and CDR2 as FNYEAQ (reference sequence). This CDR3 is CASSLAALGVGELFF. CDR3 nucleotides: TGTGCTAGCAGCCTGGCAGCACTGGGGGTCGGGGAGCTGTTTTTT.

The J gene is TRBJ2-1, the V gene TRBV5-5; D gene uncertain. CDR1 and CDR2 from the germline V gene are SGHKS and YYEKEE (reference sequence). Trimming removed 4 bases from V and 7 bases from J, with 9 bases in between. The CDR3 runs 12 residues. The CDR3 nucleotides read TGTGCCAGCAGCATTACAGAGAATGAGCAGTTCTTC. Its protein is CASSITENEQFF.

This rearrangement joins TRBV7-2 to TRBJ1-1; D unresolved. Germline loops: CDR1 SGHTA, CDR2 FQGNSA. With 1 base removed from V and 8 bases from J, the gap between germline ends came to 11 bases. This CDR3 region has 13 residues. CDR3 in amino acids: CASSLEAGLEAFF. The DNA of the CDR3 is TGTGCCAGCAGCTTAGAGGCGGGGTTGGAAGCTTTCTTT.

This clone was seen a single time. The chain recombines TRBV18 with TRBJ2-3; no definite D call. Trimming took off 3 bases at V and 5 bases at J, with 15 bases between the two ends. Germline CDR1 reads KGHSH; CDR2 reads LQKENI. The CDR3 length is 15 residues. DNA of the CDR3: TGTGCCAGCTCACCGAACCAGCCGGAGATAGATACGCAGTATTTT. Amino acid sequence: CASSPNQPEIDTQYF.

The J gene is TRBJ1-4, the V gene TRBV3-1 (or the pseudogene TRBV3-2); possibly TRBD1 for D (5 bases). The germline V gene has CDR1 LGHDT and CDR2 YNNKEL (reference sequence). V lost 0 bases, J lost 9 bases, and 17 bases lay in between. The CDR3 loop spans 16 amino acids. CDR3 DNA sequence: TGTGCCAGCAGCCAAGAATTGGGGTTTGGGGGACAAAAACTGTTTTTT. Residues: CASSQELGFGGQKLFF.

The rearrangement joins TRBV24-1 to TRBJ1-1; TRBD1 matches 7 bases. CDR1 and CDR2 from the germline V gene are KGHDR and SFDVKD. CDR3 length: 16 residues. V dropped 2 bases and J dropped 1; count of bases not matched to a gene: 6. The CDR3: CATSDSARTGNTEAFF. CDR3 nucleotide sequence: TGTGCCACCAGTGATTCCGCCCGGACAGGGAACACTGAAGCTTTCTTT.

The V gene is TRBV5-5, the J gene TRBJ1-6, with D hard to call. The ends were cut back, 1 base at V and 7 bases at J, with 15 bases in the middle. The length of the CDR3 is 16 residues. Germline values: CDR1 SGHKS, CDR2 YYEKEE (reference sequence). CDR3 residues: CASSLNRPEYNSPLHF. CDR3 nucleotide sequence: TGTGCCAGCAGCTTGAACAGACCAGAATACAATTCACCCCTCCACTTT.

CDR3 in DNA: TGTGCCAGAAGCTCGTCCGCGGCGGGAATCGACGAGCAGTACTTC. Its protein product is CARSSSAAGIDEQYF. This chain links TRBV5-3 with TRBJ2-7; perhaps TRBD2 as D (6 bases). TRBV5-3 is assigned to the ORF class and has an uncertain function. V lost 3 bases and J lost 5, with 18 bases in between. This CDR3 has 15 amino acids.

With respect to this clone: Other DNA sequences within the sample encode an identical CDR3. DNA for the CDR3: TGTGCCAGCAGCTTACAGGGGATAAACGAGCAGTACTTC. Its protein product is CASSLQGINEQYF. This rearrangement joins TRBV12-3 or TRBV12-4 to TRBJ2-7, with 7 bases matching TRBD1. The CDR3 extends over 13 amino acids. The trim removed 6 bases at V and 5 bases at J, leaving 7 bases unmatched.

The chain is built from TRBV4-3 and TRBJ2-1, with D possibly matching TRBD2 (5 bases). The CDR3 spans 14 residues. V lost 0 bases to trimming and J lost 9 bases, with 12 bases between them. In germline, CDR1 is LGHNA, CDR2 YSLEER. The CDR3 nucleotides are TGCGCCAGCAGCCAAGATGGTAGCGTCGGTGAGCAGTTCTTC. Protein: CASSQDGSVGEQFF.